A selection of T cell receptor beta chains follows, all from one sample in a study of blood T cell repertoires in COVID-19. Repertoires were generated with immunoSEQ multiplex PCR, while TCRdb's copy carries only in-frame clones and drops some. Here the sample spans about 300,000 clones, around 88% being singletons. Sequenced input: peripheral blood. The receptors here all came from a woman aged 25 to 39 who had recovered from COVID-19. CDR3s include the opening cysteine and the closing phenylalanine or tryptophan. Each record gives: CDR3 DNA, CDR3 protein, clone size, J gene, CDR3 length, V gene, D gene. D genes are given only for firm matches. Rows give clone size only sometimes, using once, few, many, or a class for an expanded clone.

CDR3 DNA: TGCAGCGTTTCCGGGGGAGACTATGGCTACACCTTC; CDR3 protein: CSVSGGDYGYTF; clone size: -; J gene: TRBJ1-2; CDR3 length: 12; V gene: TRBV29-1; D gene: -
CDR3 DNA: TGTGCCAGCAGCTTAGGGGGCAGTTGCTACGAGCAGTACTTC; CDR3 protein: CASSLGGSCYEQYF; clone size: -; J gene: TRBJ2-7; CDR3 length: 14; V gene: TRBV7-4; D gene: -
CDR3 DNA: TGTGCCAGCAGTCGGGACAGGGGTAATTCACCCCTCCACTTT; CDR3 protein: CASSRDRGNSPLHF; clone size: -; J gene: TRBJ1-6; CDR3 length: 14; V gene: TRBV6-4; D gene: TRBD1
CDR3 DNA: TGCAGCGTTGAAGCCAGTCGAGAGACCCAGTACTTC; CDR3 protein: CSVEASRETQYF; clone size: -; J gene: TRBJ2-5; CDR3 length: 12; V gene: TRBV29-1; D gene: -
CDR3 DNA: TGTGCCAGCAGCCTTCCCGGGGGCTCCTACGAGCAGTACTTC; CDR3 protein: CASSLPGGSYEQYF; clone size: -; J gene: TRBJ2-7; CDR3 length: 14; V gene: TRBV4-2; D gene: -
CDR3 DNA: TGTGCCATCAGTGAAGGCAGGGCCTTATGGGGCTACACCTTC; CDR3 protein: CAISEGRALWGYTF; clone size: -; J gene: TRBJ1-2; CDR3 length: 14; V gene: TRBV10-3; D gene: -
CDR3 DNA: TGTGCCAGTAGTATAGGACTTCAGAGGGAGATTAGCTACGAGCAGTACTTC; CDR3 protein: CASSIGLQREISYEQYF; clone size: -; J gene: TRBJ2-7; CDR3 length: 17; V gene: TRBV19; D gene: -
CDR3 DNA: TGTGCCAGCAGTTACAGAGATTCCTACGAGCAGTACTTC; CDR3 protein: CASSYRDSYEQYF; clone size: -; J gene: TRBJ2-7; CDR3 length: 13; V gene: TRBV6-5; D gene: -
CDR3 DNA: TGTGCCAGTACTGGGGCCAACTATGGCTACACCTTC; CDR3 protein: CASTGANYGYTF; clone size: -; J gene: TRBJ1-2; CDR3 length: 12; V gene: TRBV19; D gene: -
CDR3 DNA: TGTGCCAGTAGTATAAATCGCGGGACAGGGAACACTGAAGCTTTCTTT; CDR3 protein: CASSINRGTGNTEAFF; clone size: -; J gene: TRBJ1-1; CDR3 length: 16; V gene: TRBV19; D gene: TRBD1
CDR3 DNA: TGTGCCAGCAGCTTGGGACAGGGGGCCGGAAAACTGTTTTTT; CDR3 protein: CASSLGQGAGKLFF; clone size: -; J gene: TRBJ1-4; CDR3 length: 14; V gene: TRBV5-6; D gene: TRBD1
CDR3 DNA: TGTGCCACCAGTGCCCCGGAGGCTTACCCCGCAGATACGCAGTATTTT; CDR3 protein: CATSAPEAYPADTQYF; clone size: -; J gene: TRBJ2-3; CDR3 length: 16; V gene: TRBV24-1; D gene: -
CDR3 DNA: TGTGCCAGCAGCTTATCCCCGGGACACCTGGGGGACAATGAGCAGTTCTTC; CDR3 protein: CASSLSPGHLGDNEQFF; clone size: -; J gene: TRBJ2-1; CDR3 length: 17; V gene: TRBV7-2; D gene: -
CDR3 DNA: TGTGCCAGCAGCTTAGGACTAGCGGGGGGGCCTCAGGTGGATACGCAGTATTTT; CDR3 protein: CASSLGLAGGPQVDTQYF; clone size: -; J gene: TRBJ2-3; CDR3 length: 18; V gene: TRBV11-2; D gene: TRBD2
CDR3 DNA: TGTGCCAGCAGCTTAACAGGGGTTGAAGCTTTCTTT; CDR3 protein: CASSLTGVEAFF; clone size: -; J gene: TRBJ1-1; CDR3 length: 12; V gene: TRBV7-8; D gene: TRBD1
CDR3 DNA: TGTGCCAGCAGCTTGGCCGGCAGGGGAGGGGGCTACACCTTC; CDR3 protein: CASSLAGRGGGYTF; clone size: -; J gene: TRBJ1-2; CDR3 length: 14; V gene: TRBV5-4; D gene: -
CDR3 DNA: TGTGCCAGCAGTTCCTGGACAGCCCATGAGACCCAGTACTTC; CDR3 protein: CASSSWTAHETQYF; clone size: once; J gene: TRBJ2-5; CDR3 length: 14; V gene: TRBV6-6; D gene: -
CDR3 DNA: TGCGCCAGCAGCCTCACAGGGGGAGAATCTGGGGCCAACGTCCTGACTTTC; CDR3 protein: CASSLTGGESGANVLTF; clone size: few; J gene: TRBJ2-6; CDR3 length: 17; V gene: TRBV5-1; D gene: TRBD1
CDR3 DNA: TGTGCCAGCAGTTTATTGGGACAAGTAACCGGGGAGCTGTTTTTT; CDR3 protein: CASSLLGQVTGELFF; clone size: -; J gene: TRBJ2-2; CDR3 length: 15; V gene: TRBV28; D gene: -
CDR3 DNA: TGTGCCAGCTCACCGGCCAGCACAGATACGCAGTATTTT; CDR3 protein: CASSPASTDTQYF; clone size: -; J gene: TRBJ2-3; CDR3 length: 13; V gene: TRBV18; D gene: -
CDR3 DNA: TGTGCCAGCAGTTCCCCGGGTCGCGGGGTCAATGAGCAGTTCTTC; CDR3 protein: CASSSPGRGVNEQFF; clone size: -; J gene: TRBJ2-1; CDR3 length: 15; V gene: TRBV6-5; D gene: -
CDR3 DNA: TGTGCCACCAGTGACATCAATCAGCCCCAGCATTTT; CDR3 protein: CATSDINQPQHF; clone size: few; J gene: TRBJ1-5; CDR3 length: 12; V gene: TRBV24-1; D gene: -
CDR3 DNA: TGCGCCAGCAGCTTGCTAGACTACAATGAGCAGTTCTTC; CDR3 protein: CASSLLDYNEQFF; clone size: -; J gene: TRBJ2-1; CDR3 length: 13; V gene: TRBV5-1; D gene: -
CDR3 DNA: TGTGCCAGCAGCGCACCGCTAGGGAGAGGCTACACCTTC; CDR3 protein: CASSAPLGRGYTF; clone size: -; J gene: TRBJ1-2; CDR3 length: 13; V gene: TRBV7-9; D gene: -
CDR3 DNA: TGTGCCAGCAGCCCACCGACAGGGGGCAACGAGCAGTACTTC; CDR3 protein: CASSPPTGGNEQYF; clone size: -; J gene: TRBJ2-7; CDR3 length: 14; V gene: TRBV6-2/TRBV6-3; D gene: TRBD1
CDR3 DNA: TGTGCCAGTAGTATAAACAGGGACTATCAGTACTTC; CDR3 protein: CASSINRDYQYF; clone size: -; J gene: TRBJ2-4; CDR3 length: 12; V gene: TRBV19; D gene: -
CDR3 DNA: TGTGCCAGCAGCCACCCGGACAGAGAGAAGGAAAAACTGTTTTTT; CDR3 protein: CASSHPDREKEKLFF; clone size: -; J gene: TRBJ1-4; CDR3 length: 15; V gene: TRBV4-2; D gene: -
CDR3 DNA: TGTGCCAGCAGTGAAGGGGCTATTAGGGAGACCCAGTACTTC; CDR3 protein: CASSEGAIRETQYF; clone size: -; J gene: TRBJ2-5; CDR3 length: 14; V gene: TRBV2; D gene: -
CDR3 DNA: TGTGCCAGCAGTTACTCAGGGAGGATTGAAAAACTGTTTTTT; CDR3 protein: CASSYSGRIEKLFF; clone size: -; J gene: TRBJ1-4; CDR3 length: 14; V gene: TRBV6-5; D gene: -
CDR3 DNA: TGTGCCAGTAGCCTAGCGGGGACCTACAATGAGCAGTTCTTC; CDR3 protein: CASSLAGTYNEQFF; clone size: -; J gene: TRBJ2-1; CDR3 length: 14; V gene: TRBV19; D gene: TRBD2
CDR3 DNA: TGTGCCAGCAGCCAGGTAACTAGGGAAGATACGCAGTATTTT; CDR3 protein: CASSQVTREDTQYF; clone size: -; J gene: TRBJ2-3; CDR3 length: 14; V gene: TRBV3-1/TRBV3-2; D gene: -
CDR3 DNA: TGTGCCAGCAGCCAGACGGACGTCCGAGGGGAGACCCAGTACTTC; CDR3 protein: CASSQTDVRGETQYF; clone size: -; J gene: TRBJ2-5; CDR3 length: 15; V gene: TRBV7-7; D gene: -
CDR3 DNA: TGCGCCAGCAGCTTGACGGGGGGGCAAACAGATACGCAGTATTTT; CDR3 protein: CASSLTGGQTDTQYF; clone size: -; J gene: TRBJ2-3; CDR3 length: 15; V gene: TRBV5-1; D gene: TRBD2
CDR3 DNA: TGTGCCAGTAGTATAAGTTCGGGGTACAATGAGCAGTTCTTC; CDR3 protein: CASSISSGYNEQFF; clone size: -; J gene: TRBJ2-1; CDR3 length: 14; V gene: TRBV19; D gene: -
CDR3 DNA: TGTGCCAGCAGTTTACGACAGGGCAATCAGCCCCAGCATTTT; CDR3 protein: CASSLRQGNQPQHF; clone size: -; J gene: TRBJ1-5; CDR3 length: 14; V gene: TRBV6-5; D gene: -
CDR3 DNA: TGCAGTGCTAGTCGGGGGGGCTGGGCAGATACGCAGTATTTT; CDR3 protein: CSASRGGWADTQYF; clone size: -; J gene: TRBJ2-3; CDR3 length: 14; V gene: TRBV20-1; D gene: TRBD2
CDR3 DNA: TGCAGCGTTTCGGGACAGTCAGGGTCCTATTCTCACACCTTC; CDR3 protein: CSVSGQSGSYSHTF; clone size: -; J gene: TRBJ1-2; CDR3 length: 14; V gene: TRBV29-1; D gene: TRBD1
CDR3 DNA: TGTGCCAGCAGTTACTCGCTCAGCGGTGACGAGCAGTACTTC; CDR3 protein: CASSYSLSGDEQYF; clone size: many; J gene: TRBJ2-7; CDR3 length: 14; V gene: TRBV6-5; D gene: -
CDR3 DNA: TGTGCCAGCAGGACGAATTGGTGGGGGCCGGGAGAGCAGTACTTC; CDR3 protein: CASRTNWWGPGEQYF; clone size: -; J gene: TRBJ2-7; CDR3 length: 15; V gene: TRBV6-5; D gene: -
CDR3 DNA: TGTGCCAGCAGTGACACCGGGGGTCCCACAGATACGCAGTATTTT; CDR3 protein: CASSDTGGPTDTQYF; clone size: -; J gene: TRBJ2-3; CDR3 length: 15; V gene: TRBV6-4; D gene: -
CDR3 DNA: TGTGCCAGCAGTTCCTGGACAGGGTGGGGTTCACCCCTCCACTTT; CDR3 protein: CASSSWTGWGSPLHF; clone size: -; J gene: TRBJ1-6; CDR3 length: 15; V gene: TRBV28; D gene: TRBD1
CDR3 DNA: TGTGCCAGCAGCCTTCCTAGAAAAGTGGATGCAACTAATGAAAAACTGTTTTTT; CDR3 protein: CASSLPRKVDATNEKLFF; clone size: many; J gene: TRBJ1-4; CDR3 length: 18; V gene: TRBV5-4; D gene: -
CDR3 DNA: TGTGCCAGCAGCTTCCCGGAGGCGGGGGGCCCATACTCTGGAAACACCATATATTTT; CDR3 protein: CASSFPEAGGPYSGNTIYF; clone size: few; J gene: TRBJ1-3; CDR3 length: 19; V gene: TRBV7-9; D gene: -
CDR3 DNA: TGTGCCAGCAGTTTTACTTCCATCAGGGGGTGGGGCTACACCTTC; CDR3 protein: CASSFTSIRGWGYTF; clone size: few; J gene: TRBJ1-2; CDR3 length: 15; V gene: TRBV28; D gene: TRBD1
CDR3 DNA: TGTGCCAGCAGCGTACAGGTTTTCTCTGGAAACACCATATATTTT; CDR3 protein: CASSVQVFSGNTIYF; clone size: -; J gene: TRBJ1-3; CDR3 length: 15; V gene: TRBV7-2; D gene: -